The clone carrying this T cell receptor (beta chain) appeared many times. Its antigen is as yet unknown. T cells were expanded from blood mononuclear cells for roughly 3 days with anti-CD3 OKT3 or CD3/CD28 beads. Each coculture: 50,000 or so target cells, 50,000 or so normal T cells, bispecific antibody. The sample originates from a study of beta chain bispecific antibodies for T cell cancers. For the study at large: TRBV sequencing of surviving healthy T cells measured each family's depletion. Regarding the study as a whole: Most targeted TRBV signal came from the leukemia cell line cells, not normal T cells.

TCRdb processed the 5' RACE reads anew with MiXCR; each CDR3 protein has one entry. The sample records about 18,000 distinct CDR3 sequences, about 2.2% being singletons. The sample was healthy donor T cells cultured with leukemia cells. This receptor was taken from a human donor in good health. Some clones in this sample may be carry-over from other donors' samples.

The CDR3 loop is CASSSSPGLMAPGELFF. In DNA, the CDR3 is TGTGCCAGCAGCTCGTCCCCGGGACTCATGGCGCCCGGGGAGCTGTTTTTT. The gene calls are TRBV7-3 and TRBJ2-2, with D tentatively TRBD2 (6 bases). Trimming took 4 bases from V and 6 from J, leaving 21 bases between them. Germline V CDR1 and CDR2: SGHTA, FQGTGA. The CDR3 is 17 residues long.